This T cell receptor beta chain was found in a study of blood T cell repertoires in COVID-19. The overall study: T cells, B-cell-depleted T cells, or PBMCs supplied cDNA or gDNA.

Participant ages covered roughly 18 to 89 years across around 22 US areas. Before being deemed recovered, Cohort 3 donors had two negative PCRs, clearance, or symptom resolution. Authors' data handling: Reference gene primer amplification yielded estimated nucleated cell counts. Assay used: immunoSEQ multiplex PCR; TCRdb lists only in-frame clones, some missing. The V and J calls and clone size come from that table; D and trimming were worked out from the DNA. The sample comprises around 190,000 clones, 88% of which are singletons, and roughly 9% rests with the top ten. CDR3 length: 15 amino acids. The V segment lost 5 bases and the J segment 9 bases; nucleotides outside the gene matches: 7. Germline V gene sequence: CDR1 SGHVS, CDR2 FNYEAQ.

The sequence came from a woman between 18 and 29 years old who had recovered from COVID-19. The V gene is TRBV7-6, the J gene TRBJ1-4; 12 nucleotides line up with TRBD1. Sequencing input: PBMCs or T cells enriched from blood (not recorded which). CDR3 sequence (DNA): TGTGCCAGCAGCCTACCGGGACAGGGGGCGAAAAAACTGTTTTTT. Its protein is CASSLPGQGAKKLFF.